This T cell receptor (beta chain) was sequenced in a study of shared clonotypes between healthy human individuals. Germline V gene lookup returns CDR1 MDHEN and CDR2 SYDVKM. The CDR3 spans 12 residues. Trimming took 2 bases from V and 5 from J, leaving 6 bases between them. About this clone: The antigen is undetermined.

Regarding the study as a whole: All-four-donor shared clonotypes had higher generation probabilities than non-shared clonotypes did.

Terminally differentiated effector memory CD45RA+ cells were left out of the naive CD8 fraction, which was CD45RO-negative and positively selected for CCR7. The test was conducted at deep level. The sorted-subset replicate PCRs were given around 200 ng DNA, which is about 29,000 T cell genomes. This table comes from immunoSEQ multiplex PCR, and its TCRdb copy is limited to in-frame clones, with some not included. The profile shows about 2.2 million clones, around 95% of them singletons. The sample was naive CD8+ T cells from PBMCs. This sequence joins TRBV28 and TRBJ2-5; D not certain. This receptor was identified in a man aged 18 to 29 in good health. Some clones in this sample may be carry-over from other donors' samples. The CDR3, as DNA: TGTGCCAGCAGTTTAGATTTGGAGACCCAGTACTTC. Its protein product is CASSLDLETQYF.